A selection of T cell receptor beta chains follows, all from one sample in a study of identical twins. MiXCR was run by TCRdb on the 5' RACE reads, yielding one entry per CDR3 protein. The data hold about 520,000 distinct CDR3 sequences, with 22% observed a single time. This same sample was also part of a study on T cells expressing NK-cell markers.

Material: CD4+ T cells sorted from blood. The receptors originated from a young woman in good health. CDR3s include the opening cysteine and the closing phenylalanine or tryptophan. Each record gives: clone size, V gene, J gene, D gene, CDR3 protein, CDR3 DNA. D genes are given only for firm matches. Not every row has a clone size; where given, it reads once, few, many or a size class.

clone_size: few; v_call: TRBV21-1; j_call: TRBJ2-1; d_call: NA; cdr3_aa: CASSDQQGTHTNEQFF; cdr3_nt: TGTGCCAGCAGCGACCAACAGGGGACGCACACCAATGAGCAGTTCTTC
clone_size: NA; v_call: TRBV7-9; j_call: TRBJ2-5; d_call: NA; cdr3_aa: CASSPPGAYQETQYF; cdr3_nt: TGTGCCAGCAGCCCACCGGGGGCGTACCAAGAGACCCAGTACTTC
clone_size: few; v_call: TRBV12-3/TRBV12-4; j_call: TRBJ1-1; d_call: TRBD1; cdr3_aa: CASSPYRGGSTEAFF; cdr3_nt: TGTGCCAGCAGCCCTTACAGGGGGGGAAGCACTGAAGCTTTCTTT
clone_size: many; v_call: TRBV10-3; j_call: TRBJ2-1; d_call: TRBD2; cdr3_aa: CAITGQTGLAPNNEQFF; cdr3_nt: TGTGCCATCACTGGACAGACGGGACTAGCGCCTAACAATGAGCAGTTCTTC
clone_size: NA; v_call: TRBV20-1; j_call: TRBJ2-3; d_call: TRBD2; cdr3_aa: CSARGGRAPDTQYF; cdr3_nt: TGCAGTGCTAGGGGCGGGAGGGCCCCAGATACGCAGTATTTT
clone_size: few; v_call: TRBV12-3/TRBV12-4; j_call: TRBJ2-7; d_call: TRBD1; cdr3_aa: CASSSWDSPYEQYF; cdr3_nt: TGTGCCAGCAGTTCGTGGGACAGTCCCTACGAGCAGTACTTC
clone_size: NA; v_call: TRBV15; j_call: TRBJ1-5; d_call: NA; cdr3_aa: CATSRDVGGNQPQHF; cdr3_nt: TGTGCCACCAGCAGAGATGTGGGGGGCAATCAGCCCCAGCATTTT
clone_size: NA; v_call: TRBV20-1; j_call: TRBJ2-1; d_call: NA; cdr3_aa: CSARDTRGQFF; cdr3_nt: TGCAGTGCTAGAGACACAAGGGGGCAGTTCTTC
clone_size: NA; v_call: TRBV29-1; j_call: TRBJ2-7; d_call: TRBD1; cdr3_aa: CRAQATGQGASQQYF; cdr3_nt: TGCAGGGCCCAGGCTACGGGACAGGGGGCGAGTCAACAGTACTTC
clone_size: few; v_call: TRBV7-9; j_call: TRBJ2-1; d_call: NA; cdr3_aa: CASSPNHGEQFF; cdr3_nt: TGTGCCAGCAGCCCGAACCACGGTGAGCAGTTCTTC
clone_size: few; v_call: TRBV10-3; j_call: TRBJ1-3; d_call: NA; cdr3_aa: CAIRESGPGNTIYF; cdr3_nt: TGTGCCATCCGAGAATCAGGGCCTGGAAACACCATATATTTT
clone_size: few; v_call: TRBV6-1; j_call: TRBJ1-1; d_call: NA; cdr3_aa: CASGIRGATEAFF; cdr3_nt: TGTGCCAGCGGTATTCGGGGGGCCACTGAAGCTTTCTTT
clone_size: few; v_call: TRBV7-9; j_call: TRBJ2-5; d_call: NA; cdr3_aa: CASSPTRQETQYF; cdr3_nt: TGTGCCAGCAGCCCGACAAGGCAAGAGACCCAGTACTTC
clone_size: NA; v_call: TRBV7-2; j_call: TRBJ2-7; d_call: NA; cdr3_aa: CASSLQPAASSYEQYF; cdr3_nt: TGTGCCAGCAGCTTACAGCCTGCGGCCTCCTCCTACGAGCAGTACTTC
clone_size: few; v_call: TRBV12-3/TRBV12-4; j_call: TRBJ2-1; d_call: NA; cdr3_aa: CASSMGNEQFF; cdr3_nt: TGTGCCAGCAGTATGGGCAATGAGCAGTTCTTC
clone_size: NA; v_call: TRBV6-2/TRBV6-3; j_call: TRBJ2-1; d_call: TRBD1; cdr3_aa: CASSPDRGVVNEQFF; cdr3_nt: TGTGCCAGCAGTCCCGACAGGGGGGTTGTCAATGAGCAGTTCTTC
clone_size: few; v_call: TRBV29-1; j_call: TRBJ2-1; d_call: NA; cdr3_aa: CSVDFGRLSSYNEQFF; cdr3_nt: TGCAGCGTTGACTTTGGACGTTTGAGCTCCTACAATGAGCAGTTCTTC
clone_size: NA; v_call: TRBV2; j_call: TRBJ2-7; d_call: TRBD1; cdr3_aa: CASSGRDRSYEQYF; cdr3_nt: TGTGCCAGCAGCGGTAGGGACAGGTCCTACGAGCAGTACTTC
clone_size: NA; v_call: TRBV3-1; j_call: TRBJ1-5; d_call: NA; cdr3_aa: CASSLKSSNQPQHF; cdr3_nt: TGTGCCAGCAGCCTCAAGAGCAGCAATCAGCCCCAGCATTTT
clone_size: NA; v_call: TRBV6-6; j_call: TRBJ2-7; d_call: NA; cdr3_aa: CASTGWGEQYF; cdr3_nt: TGTGCCAGCACAGGGTGGGGAGAGCAGTACTTC
clone_size: few; v_call: TRBV6-6; j_call: TRBJ2-7; d_call: TRBD2; cdr3_aa: CASRPGGSYEQYF; cdr3_nt: TGTGCCAGCAGGCCGGGGGGCTCCTACGAGCAGTACTTC
clone_size: NA; v_call: TRBV5-5; j_call: TRBJ1-2; d_call: TRBD1; cdr3_aa: CASTDRQGRGYTF; cdr3_nt: TGTGCCAGCACCGACCGACAGGGAAGAGGCTACACCTTC
clone_size: NA; v_call: TRBV6-5; j_call: TRBJ2-1; d_call: NA; cdr3_aa: CASSYRDSRYNEQFF; cdr3_nt: TGTGCCAGCAGTTACCGGGACTCCCGGTACAATGAGCAGTTCTTC
clone_size: many; v_call: TRBV7-2; j_call: TRBJ2-7; d_call: NA; cdr3_aa: CASSLAFGTGYEQYF; cdr3_nt: TGTGCCAGCAGCTTAGCGTTCGGGACGGGCTACGAGCAGTACTTC
clone_size: few; v_call: TRBV12-3/TRBV12-4; j_call: TRBJ1-4; d_call: NA; cdr3_aa: CASSLRGEKLFF; cdr3_nt: TGTGCCAGCAGTCTCCGAGGTGAAAAACTGTTTTTT
clone_size: NA; v_call: TRBV20-1; j_call: TRBJ1-5; d_call: NA; cdr3_aa: CSARVWQSSRNQPQHF; cdr3_nt: TGCAGTGCTAGAGTGTGGCAGAGCAGCCGCAATCAGCCCCAGCATTTT
clone_size: NA; v_call: TRBV15; j_call: TRBJ2-3; d_call: TRBD1; cdr3_aa: CATRSGQSTDTQYF; cdr3_nt: TGTGCCACCAGGTCGGGACAGAGCACAGATACGCAGTATTTT
clone_size: few; v_call: TRBV9; j_call: TRBJ2-2; d_call: TRBD1; cdr3_aa: CASRDDRVFPGELFF; cdr3_nt: TGTGCCAGCAGGGACGACAGGGTCTTCCCCGGGGAGCTGTTTTTT
clone_size: few; v_call: TRBV20-1; j_call: TRBJ2-5; d_call: NA; cdr3_aa: CTAAQGETQYF; cdr3_nt: TGCACCGCAGCCCAGGGAGAGACCCAGTACTTC
clone_size: few; v_call: TRBV20-1; j_call: TRBJ1-3; d_call: NA; cdr3_aa: CSAPTPSGNTIYF; cdr3_nt: TGCAGTGCTCCGACCCCATCTGGAAACACCATATATTTT
clone_size: NA; v_call: TRBV12-3/TRBV12-4; j_call: TRBJ2-1; d_call: NA; cdr3_aa: CASSWVDRQFF; cdr3_nt: TGTGCCAGCAGTTGGGTTGACAGGCAGTTCTTC
clone_size: few; v_call: TRBV20-1; j_call: TRBJ2-3; d_call: NA; cdr3_aa: CRPGSTDTQYF; cdr3_nt: TGCAGGCCCGGGTCCACAGATACGCAGTATTTT
clone_size: NA; v_call: TRBV6-1; j_call: TRBJ2-1; d_call: NA; cdr3_aa: CASRAGSYNEQFF; cdr3_nt: TGTGCCAGCAGGGCGGGATCCTACAATGAGCAGTTCTTC
clone_size: many; v_call: TRBV18; j_call: TRBJ2-1; d_call: NA; cdr3_aa: CASSPPSGGAYNEQFF; cdr3_nt: TGTGCCAGCTCACCTCCCTCGGGGGGCGCTTACAATGAGCAGTTCTTC
clone_size: NA; v_call: TRBV5-1; j_call: TRBJ2-7; d_call: TRBD1; cdr3_aa: CASSLHPGQGTYEQYF; cdr3_nt: TGCGCCAGCAGCCTTCACCCCGGACAGGGTACCTACGAGCAGTACTTC
clone_size: NA; v_call: TRBV20-1; j_call: TRBJ1-1; d_call: NA; cdr3_aa: CSAGIRVGQAFF; cdr3_nt: TGCAGTGCTGGAATTCGAGTGGGACAAGCTTTCTTT
clone_size: NA; v_call: TRBV7-9; j_call: TRBJ1-2; d_call: TRBD1; cdr3_aa: CASSSSDRGQGGYTF; cdr3_nt: TGTGCCAGCAGCTCATCGGACAGGGGCCAAGGAGGCTACACCTTC